These 27 T cell receptor beta chains were sequenced from one sample in a study of T cell responses to AZD1222 COVID-19 vaccine. Sequencing used immunoSEQ multiplex PCR; TCRdb keeps in-frame clones, though not all of them. The sample has around 76,000 clones, around 84% seen once; the top ten hold 13%. The material sequenced was peripheral blood, taken on day 0 of AZD1222 vaccination. The source is an adult in good health.

Here the CDR3 reads CASSTTGGADEQYF. The CDR3 DNA follows: TGTGCCAGCAGCACTACAGGGGGCGCGGACGAGCAGTACTTC. This rearrangement joins TRBV7-2 to TRBJ2-7; 9 positions agree with TRBD1. Germline V CDR1 and CDR2: SGHTA, FQGNSA. The CDR3 is made up of 14 amino acids. The J segment lost 5 bases and the V segment lost 5 bases, leaving 7 bases of the junction unmatched.

This clone was counted a few times. The chain employs TRBV9 and TRBJ2-3, with D possibly being TRBD1 (5 bases). Germline CDR1 and CDR2: SGDLS and YYNGEE. V was pared by 0 bases and J by 5 bases, with 13 bases between. The CDR3 length is 15 residues. Written as DNA, the CDR3 is TGTGCCAGCAGCGTAGTTGGGCAGGGCCAAGATACGCAGTATTTT. This translates into CASSVVGQGQDTQYF.

The chain couples TRBV7-9 to TRBJ1-3; D ambiguous. Trimming removed 5 bases from V and 0 bases from J, with 14 bases in between. Germline-derived CDR1 and CDR2 are SEHNR and FQNEAQ (reference sequence). CDR3 size: 16 residues. The chain's CDR3 is CASSPGPNHSGNTIYF. For the CDR3, the DNA is TGTGCCAGCAGCCCCGGACCGAACCACTCTGGAAACACCATATATTTT.

The chain joins TRBV4-1 to TRBJ2-7; weak D call: TRBD1 (6 bases). Germline CDR1 MGHRA, CDR2 YSYEKL. V was pared by 4 bases and J by 4 bases, with 14 bases between. This CDR3 is 14 amino acids long. CDR3 sequence (DNA): TGCGCCAGCAGCCTTCGACAGGTAGGGTACGAGCAGTACTTC. This encodes CASSLRQVGYEQYF.

The chain joins TRBV27 to TRBJ2-7, with D possibly being TRBD1 (5 bases). The germline gives CDR1 MNHEY, CDR2 SMNVEV (reference sequence). V was pared by 1 base and J by 3 bases, with 13 bases between. CDR3 size: 15 residues. The CDR3 DNA reads as TGTGCCAGCAGTTTATACGGACACCTAAACTACGAGCAGTACTTC. As protein: CASSLYGHLNYEQYF.

The chain carries TRBV5-1 and TRBJ1-2; the D is unclear. V was shortened by 4 bases and J by 2 bases, with 6 bases between the two germline ends. Germline V gene lookup returns CDR1 SGHRS and CDR2 YFSETQ. The CDR3 has 12 amino acids. CDR3 nucleotide sequence: TGCGCCAGCAGCCCGGAGAACTATGGCTACACCTTC. It codes for CASSPENYGYTF.

The chain combines TRBV5-4 with TRBJ2-6; possibly TRBD1 for D (5 bases). The CDR3 is 15 residues long. CDR1 is SGHNT and CDR2 is YYREEE in the germline V gene (reference sequence). Trimming took 1 base from V and 6 from J, leaving 11 bases between them. The CDR3: CASSLKGIVANVLTF. The CDR3 nucleotides read TGTGCCAGCAGCTTGAAGGGGATAGTGGCCAACGTCCTGACTTTC.

V usage is TRBV5-1 and J usage is TRBJ1-4; D uncertain. Germline V gene sequence: CDR1 SGHRS, CDR2 YFSETQ. Between the trimmed V and J ends, which lost 0 bases and 13 bases, there was a span of 10 bases. The CDR3 runs 12 residues. The CDR3 here is CASSLEGEGLFF. In nucleotides, the CDR3 is TGCGCCAGCAGCTTGGAGGGCGAAGGACTGTTTTTT.

The chain employs TRBV9 and TRBJ1-2, with D tentatively TRBD1 (5 bases). The CDR3 is 15 amino acids. Germline CDR1 reads SGDLS; CDR2 reads YYNGEE. Trimming pared 2 bases from V and 3 bases from J, leaving 14 bases between. In DNA form, the CDR3 reads TGTGCCAGCAGCGTCGACAGCTCTCCCCACTATGGCTACACCTTC. It codes for CASSVDSSPHYGYTF.

This clone was found a few times. The J gene is TRBJ2-7, the V gene TRBV29-1; 10 nucleotides agree with TRBD1. Germline V lookup: CDR1 SQVTM, CDR2 ANQGSEA. CDR3 length equals 11 residues. Trimming at V came to 6 bases and at J to 7 bases, leaving 3 bases not matched to a gene. CDR3 DNA: TGCAGCGTGGGACAGGGGCGGGAGCAGTACTTC. Translated: CSVGQGREQYF.

The chain has TRBV7-2 and TRBJ2-2, with D perhaps given as TRBD1 or TRBD2 (5 bases each). Germline lookup yields CDR1 SGHTA and CDR2 FQGNSA. Trimming left V 3 bases short and J 2 bases short, with 7 bases between. This CDR3 is built from 14 residues. CDR3 coding DNA: TGTGCCAGCAGCTTGGGACGTAACACCGGGGAGCTGTTTTTT. Translated: CASSLGRNTGELFF.

The V call is TRBV18, the J call TRBJ2-7; a possible D gene is TRBD2 (5 bases). The germline CDR1 and CDR2 sequences are KGHSH and LQKENI. The CDR3 totals 11 residues. V dropped 6 bases and J dropped 7 bases, with 10 bases sitting between them. CDR3: CASSPREEQYF. The CDR3 coding sequence is TGTGCCAGCTCCCCCCGGGAAGAGCAGTACTTC.

There are a few counts of this clone. The chain uses TRBV30 and TRBJ1-1; no firm D call. The V end lost 3 bases, the J end lost 0 bases, and 20 bases lay between the germline ends. The CDR3 totals 17 residues. The germline V gene encodes CDR1 GTSNPN and CDR2 SVGIG (reference sequence). The DNA for the CDR3 is TGTGCCTGGAGGCGGGATCCTAATTACTCTTTGAACACTGAAGCTTTCTTT. It yields the protein CAWRRDPNYSLNTEAFF.

The chain links TRBV3-1 (or the pseudogene TRBV3-2) to TRBJ2-7; unclear D gene. Germline CDR1 reads LGHDT; CDR2 reads YNNKEL (reference sequence). The germline V and J ends were trimmed by 3 bases and 7 bases, with 10 bases remaining between them. The CDR3 is 12 residues long. The DNA of the CDR3 is TGTGCCAGCAGCCATTCGTCGGGTGAGCAGTACTTC. Protein: CASSHSSGEQYF.

This rearrangement joins TRBV29-1 to TRBJ2-1, with D perhaps being TRBD1 or TRBD2 (6 bases each). There are 15 residues in the CDR3. Trimming removed 0 bases from V and 3 bases from J, with 12 bases in between. CDR1 SQVTM and CDR2 ANQGSEA come from the germline V gene. The CDR3 reads CSVEDSGGGYNEQFF. In nucleotides, the CDR3 is TGCAGCGTTGAAGATTCCGGAGGGGGCTACAATGAGCAGTTCTTC.

The chain is built from TRBV27 and TRBJ2-2; possible D gene TRBD1, 6 bases. This CDR3 comprises 15 residues. The V gene lost 5 bases and the J gene lost 3 bases, with 13 bases spanning the gap. Germline V gene data show CDR1 as MNHEY and CDR2 as SMNVEV (reference sequence). CDR3 DNA: TGTGCCAGCAGTAGAACAACAGGGTACACCGGGGAGCTGTTTTTT. It is translated as CASSRTTGYTGELFF.

The chain is built from TRBV29-1 and TRBJ1-2; D is unresolved. The CDR3 has 15 amino acids. V shed 6 bases and J shed 3 bases, with 20 bases lying between them. The germline CDR1 and CDR2 sequences are SQVTM and ANQGSEA. The CDR3 coding sequence is TGCAGCGTGCGAAGTGTAACCGGCGAGGACTATGGCTACACCTTC. Its protein product is CSVRSVTGEDYGYTF.

The chain combines TRBV3-1 (or the pseudogene TRBV3-2) with TRBJ2-1; the match to TRBD2 covers 12 bases. Germline lookup yields CDR1 LGHDT and CDR2 YNNKEL (reference sequence). The CDR3 contains 16 residues. J gave up 11 bases and V 1 base, and 9 bases lay outside the gene matches. The CDR3 DNA sequence: TGTGCCAGCAGCCAAGTCTCTAGCGGGGGGGCCGGAAAGCAGTTCTTC. It translates to CASSQVSSGGAGKQFF.

The rearrangement joins TRBV7-8 to TRBJ2-2, with D tentatively TRBD1 (5 bases). The CDR3 length is 15 residues. Germline V gene lookup returns CDR1 SGHVS and CDR2 FQNEAQ. Trimming pared 1 base from V and 3 bases from J, leaving 9 bases between. The CDR3: CASSLVQGYTGELFF. The CDR3 DNA is TGTGCCAGCAGCTTAGTCCAGGGTTACACCGGGGAGCTGTTTTTT.

The rearrangement links TRBV6-5 to TRBJ1-3, with 8 bases that match TRBD1. Germline V CDR1 and CDR2: MNHEY, SVGAGI. After removal of 5 bases from V and 9 bases from J, the junction contained 9 bases not matched to a gene. The CDR3 is made up of 14 amino acids. In nucleotides, the CDR3 is TGTGCCAGCAGTACCCCGGGACAGGTCGGCACCATATATTTT. Protein sequence: CASSTPGQVGTIYF.

The V gene is TRBV29-1, the J gene TRBJ1-2; no clear D gene. Per germline, CDR1 SQVTM and CDR2 ANQGSEA. CDR3 length equals 14 residues. V lost 7 bases and J lost 0, with 15 bases in between. CDR3: CSGEDSPPNYGYTF. For the CDR3, the DNA is TGCAGCGGGGAGGATAGCCCTCCTAACTATGGCTACACCTTC.

V gene TRBV28 combines with J gene TRBJ2-1, with TRBD1 matching over 12 bases. V trimming: 3 bases; J trimming: 7 bases; junction bases outside the gene matches: 10. The length of the CDR3 is 17 residues. Germline CDR1 and CDR2: MDHEN and SYDVKM. The CDR3 sequence: CASSFNLGQGARNEQFF. The CDR3 DNA reads TGTGCCAGCAGTTTTAACCTGGGACAGGGGGCGAGGAATGAGCAGTTCTTC.

The rearrangement uses TRBV2 and TRBJ2-7; D may be TRBD1 (6 bases). The CDR3 is 13 amino acids. The germline V gene has CDR1 SNHLY and CDR2 FYNNEI. Trimming stripped 5 bases from V and 4 bases from J, with 12 bases between. The CDR3 loop reads CASSSGTSYEQYF. In DNA, the CDR3 is TGTGCCAGCAGTTCCGGGACATCTTACGAGCAGTACTTC.

The chain has TRBV19 and TRBJ1-5; the D is unclear. Germline V gene data show CDR1 as LNHDA and CDR2 as SQIVND (reference sequence). The CDR3 totals 16 residues. V was clipped by 3 bases and J by 1 base, with 13 bases between them. The CDR3 sequence: CASSIRGSLSNQPQHF. The CDR3 DNA reads TGTGCCAGTAGTATTCGCGGCAGCCTCAGCAATCAGCCCCAGCATTTT.

The gene calls are TRBV30 and TRBJ1-5; D gene uncertain. Germline lookup yields CDR1 GTSNPN and CDR2 SVGIG (reference sequence). The CDR3 has 14 residues. Trimming shortened V by 5 bases and J by 2 bases, and 13 bases separated the two germline ends. The CDR3 DNA reads as TGTGCCTGGCAGCGCGGGCAGGGCAATCAGCCCCAGCATTTT. It specifies CAWQRGQGNQPQHF. The full variable domain, in which reference TRBV30 and TRBJ1-5 provide the parts outside the CDR3, is SQTIHQWPATLVQPVGSPLSLECTVEGTSNPNLYWYRQAAGRGLQLLFYSVGIGQISSEVPQNLSASRPQDRQFILSSKKLLLSDSGFYLCAWQRGQGNQPQHFGDGTRLSIL.

V and J are TRBV7-2 and TRBJ2-5; either TRBD1 or TRBD2 may supply D (5 bases each). The CDR3 sequence is 14 residues long. Germline V CDR1 and CDR2: SGHTA, FQGNSA. V lost 6 bases and J 5 bases, leaving 16 bases between the germline ends. The CDR3 DNA reads TGTGCCAGCAGTACGGGACCCCTAAGGGAGACCCAGTACTTC. It translates to CASSTGPLRETQYF.

The V gene is TRBV24-1, the J gene TRBJ2-2; tentative D call: TRBD2 (6 bases). From germline, CDR1 is KGHDR and CDR2 SFDVKD. CDR3 length: 18 amino acids. Deletions cut 2 bases from V and 0 bases from J, with 15 bases between. Here the CDR3 DNA reads TGTGCCACCAGTGATTCCGTTGGGCGGGGTGCGAACACCGGGGAGCTGTTTTTT. Translated: CATSDSVGRGANTGELFF.